This T cell receptor (beta chain) appears in the sequencing data of a study of cytomegalovirus exposure and HLA in healthy donors. Study-wide points: What a later analysis reportedly showed was that an Asian-associated ancestry cluster had fewer N-insertions than the approximately 670-donor mean.

In germline, CDR1 is SGHRS, CDR2 YFSETQ. This CDR3 is built from 14 residues. Trimming took off 4 bases at V and 3 bases at J, with 13 bases between the two ends. On this clone: Its antigen is undetermined.

The PCR used 60 Vbeta and 13 Jbeta primers. The data were produced by immunoSEQ multiplex PCR, yet TCRdb's version contains in-frame clones alone and is incomplete. The table shows approximately 200,000 clones, with almost 80% occurring only once. The sequence was obtained from a woman younger than 30 in good health and CMV-seronegative. This chain uses TRBV5-1 with TRBJ1-1, with D uncertain. The sample comprised PBMCs. CDR3 coding DNA: TGCGCCAGCAGCCCCGCGGGAAAGGACACTGAAGCTTTCTTT. It is translated as CASSPAGKDTEAFF.